This entry lists 28 T cell receptor beta chains sequenced from one sample in a study of blood T cell repertoires in COVID-19. Clones were read by immunoSEQ multiplex PCR, and TCRdb kept only the in-frame ones, dropping some. This table has about 170,000 clones, roughly 78% appearing once. Sample: PBMCs or T cells enriched from blood (not recorded which). These receptor sequences come from a woman aged 70 to 79 in a cohort exposed to, infected with or recovered from COVID-19 (not recorded which).

The V and J genes are TRBV28 and TRBJ1-1; weak D call: TRBD1 (5 bases). Per germline, CDR1 MDHEN and CDR2 SYDVKM. CDR3 length: 13 residues. V was pared by 7 bases and J by 5 bases, with 14 bases between. The CDR3 nucleotides are TGTGCCAGCACCCCTTCGGGGGGGACTGAAGCTTTCTTT. It is translated as CASTPSGGTEAFF.

This clone has only a few counts. The chain combines TRBV21-1 with TRBJ2-1; the DNA was not compared with TRBD2, the D call given in the table. TRBV21-1 is classified as a pseudogene. The CDR3 loop spans 18 amino acids. The CDR3 nucleotides are TGTGCCAGCAGCAAAAAACGCGCGGGGACTAGTTGCGTCAATGAGCAGTTCTTC. It yields the protein CASSKKRAGTSCVNEQFF.

The rearrangement links TRBV5-1 to TRBJ1-1; weak D call: TRBD1 (5 bases). Germline lookup yields CDR1 SGHRS and CDR2 YFSETQ. This CDR3 region has 14 residues. Deletions cut 5 bases from V and 5 bases from J, with 16 bases between. Here the CDR3 DNA reads TGCGCCAGCAGAGGGACTCAGGAGATGACTGAAGCTTTCTTT. This gives the protein CASRGTQEMTEAFF.

The V gene is TRBV6-6, the J gene TRBJ2-7, with TRBD2 matching over 9 bases. Germline V gene lookup returns CDR1 MNHNY and CDR2 SVGAGI (reference sequence). This CDR3 contains 15 residues. Unmatched junction bases numbered 9, after V lost 2 bases and J lost 7 bases. In DNA, the CDR3 is TGTGCCAGCAGTTACAGTCGCGGGAGGGCCCAAGAGCAGTACTTC. It translates to CASSYSRGRAQEQYF.

The V gene is TRBV5-1, the J gene TRBJ2-1, with unresolved D. This CDR3 spans 13 amino acids. The germline V gene has CDR1 SGHRS and CDR2 YFSETQ. The V and J ends lost 1 base and 6 bases respectively, with 8 bases between them. The CDR3 coding sequence is TGCGCCAGCAGCTTGACCACATTCAATGAGCAGTTCTTC. Protein: CASSLTTFNEQFF.

The V and J genes are TRBV15 and TRBJ1-4; 9 nucleotides match TRBD1. J gave up 8 bases and V 3 bases, and 7 bases lay outside the gene matches. The CDR3 sequence is 15 residues long. Germline V gene lookup returns CDR1 LNHNV and CDR2 YYDKDF (reference sequence). The CDR3 coding sequence is TGTGCCACCAGCAGGGACAGGGGAAGAGGGGAAAAACTGTTTTTT. Amino acids: CATSRDRGRGEKLFF.

This chain connects TRBV15 to TRBJ2-7; 8 nucleotides align to TRBD2. This CDR3 has 15 residues. Germline V gene data show CDR1 as LNHNV and CDR2 as YYDKDF (reference sequence). The trim removed 1 base at V and 5 bases at J, leaving 7 bases unmatched. The CDR3 here is CATSRVSGSRDEQYF. The CDR3 DNA reads as TGTGCCACCAGCAGAGTCAGCGGGAGTCGGGACGAGCAGTACTTC.

V and J are TRBV19 and TRBJ1-1; D uncertain. The V gene lost 5 bases and the J gene lost 10 bases, with 17 bases spanning the gap. This CDR3 has 13 residues. The germline V gene has CDR1 LNHDA and CDR2 SQIVND (reference sequence). In DNA, the CDR3 is TGTGCCAGTAGTTCGTTCGCGACCGGAGGAGCTTTCTTT. This gives the protein CASSSFATGGAFF.

This chain joins TRBV28 and TRBJ2-7, with TRBD2 matching 7 bases. J gave up 6 bases and V 2 bases, and 16 bases lay outside the gene matches. The CDR3 loop spans 17 amino acids. The germline gives CDR1 MDHEN, CDR2 SYDVKM. The CDR3 sequence is CASSLVGRGAKSREQYF. The CDR3 DNA sequence: TGTGCCAGCAGTTTAGTGGGGAGGGGAGCTAAATCGCGCGAGCAGTACTTC.

This clone was seen a handful of times. CDR3 protein: CASSSLGAPDTEAFF. The CDR3 DNA reads TGCGCCAGCAGCAGCCTAGGCGCCCCTGACACTGAAGCTTTCTTT. V and J are TRBV5-1 and TRBJ1-1, with D unclear. The V gene's germline CDR1 is SGHRS and CDR2 YFSETQ. This CDR3 is built from 15 residues. V lost 4 bases, J lost 3 bases, and 16 bases lay in between.

The chain couples TRBV5-1 to TRBJ1-2; D unclear. The CDR3 has 14 amino acids. V was clipped by 0 bases and J by 4 bases, with 10 bases between them. Germline CDR1 is SGHRS and CDR2 is YFSETQ. The DNA for the CDR3 is TGCGCCAGCAGCTTGGGGGCAGAATCCTATGGCTACACCTTC. This sequence encodes CASSLGAESYGYTF.

The rearrangement uses TRBV29-1 and TRBJ2-2, with 8 bases matching TRBD1. This CDR3 contains 15 residues. V shed 6 bases and J 6 bases; nucleotides not matched to a gene: 12. Germline V lookup: CDR1 SQVTM, CDR2 ANQGSEA. The chain's CDR3 is CSVGQGLPGPGELFF. CDR3 nucleotide sequence: TGCAGCGTCGGACAGGGCCTTCCAGGGCCCGGGGAGCTGTTTTTT.

The V gene is TRBV2, the J gene TRBJ2-1, with D perhaps TRBD2 (5 bases). The V end was cut by 8 bases, the J end by 0 bases, with 11 bases between. Germline values: CDR1 SNHLY, CDR2 FYNNEI. CDR3 length equals 14 residues. CDR3 sequence reads: CASWGAASYNEQFF. CDR3 DNA sequence: TGTGCCAGCTGGGGAGCTGCCTCCTACAATGAGCAGTTCTTC. Looking up the rest from reference TRBV2 and TRBJ2-1 gives the full variable domain: EPEVTQTPSHQVTQMGQEVILRCVPISNHLYFYWYRQILGQKVEFLVSFYNNEISEKSEIFDDQFSVERPDGSNFTLKIRSTKLEDSAMYFCASWGAASYNEQFFGPGTRLTVL.

The rearrangement joins TRBV7-3 to TRBJ2-1, with a weak D call TRBD2 (6 bases). The CDR3 runs 15 residues. V gave up 4 bases and J gave up 3 bases, with 13 bases separating them. In germline, CDR1 is SGHTA, CDR2 FQGTGA. This CDR3 reads CASSSSHGSYNEQFF. DNA for the CDR3: TGTGCCAGCAGCTCCTCCCACGGGAGCTACAATGAGCAGTTCTTC.

As concerns this clone: One end of the junction does not line up with germline, which may come from a read error. The genes are TRBV20-1 and TRBJ2-1, with D unresolved. The CDR3 extends over 14 amino acids. The V gene's germline CDR1 is DFQATT and CDR2 SNEGSKA (reference sequence). The CDR3 DNA reads as TGCAGCGCTAGTATGGGCGCCTTCTACAATGAGCAGTTCTTC. This encodes CSASMGAFYNEQFF.

This clone was counted only a few times. J is TRBJ2-3 and V is TRBV7-3; D not resolved. The V gene's germline CDR1 is SGHTA and CDR2 FQGTGA. V lost 0 bases, J lost 0 bases, and 10 bases lay in between. This CDR3 has 16 residues. CDR3 nucleotide sequence: TGTGCCAGCAGCTTAACGTACTCCCTAAGCACAGATACGCAGTATTTT. Translating gives CASSLTYSLSTDTQYF.

The chain combines TRBV7-3 with TRBJ2-5; D unclear. The CDR3 covers 13 residues. CDR1 is SGHTA, CDR2 FQGTGA, per germline. V was shortened by 0 bases and J by 0 bases, with 2 bases between the two germline ends. The CDR3 DNA reads as TGTGCCAGCAGCTTAACCTACCAAGAGACCCAGTACTTC. It encodes CASSLTYQETQYF.

The V call is TRBV9, the J call TRBJ2-7, with D possibly matching TRBD2 (6 bases). Germline CDR1 reads SGDLS; CDR2 reads YYNGEE. The CDR3 has 16 residues. V was shortened by 3 bases and J by 2 bases, with 18 bases between the two germline ends. The CDR3 here is CASSAAGLAKPYEQYF. The CDR3 DNA reads TGTGCCAGCAGCGCCGCCGGGCTAGCGAAACCCTACGAGCAGTACTTC.

This clone was picked up many times. The V and J genes are TRBV7-2 and TRBJ2-5, with 9 bases aligning to TRBD2. CDR1 and CDR2 from the germline V gene are SGHTA and FQGNSA. With V trimmed by 3 bases and J by 4 bases, 9 bases remained unmatched. There are 16 residues in the CDR3. This CDR3 is CASSFGGTSRRETQYF. DNA of the CDR3: TGTGCCAGCAGCTTCGGAGGGACTAGCAGAAGAGAGACCCAGTACTTC.

V and J are TRBV30 and TRBJ1-6, with a tentative D call TRBD1 (5 bases). Trimming took 1 base from V and 11 from J, leaving 18 bases between them. CDR3 size: 15 residues. CDR1 and CDR2 from the germline V gene are GTSNPN and SVGIG (reference sequence). This CDR3 reads CAWSASYGGTTPLHF. The CDR3 DNA reads as TGTGCCTGGAGTGCATCGTACGGGGGAACGACACCCCTCCACTTT. Full variable domain (remainder filled in from reference TRBV30 and TRBJ1-6): SQTIHQWPATLVQPVGSPLSLECTVEGTSNPNLYWYRQAAGRGLQLLFYSVGIGQISSEVPQNLSASRPQDRQFILSSKKLLLSDSGFYLCAWSASYGGTTPLHFGNGTRLTVT.

V and J are TRBV21-1 and TRBJ2-3; the D segment call TRBD2 is taken from the table without a DNA check. TRBV21-1 is a pseudogene. The CDR3 length is 16 residues. Here the CDR3 DNA reads TGTGCCAGCAGCAATTTCGGCGGGCCCAAATCAGATACGCAGTATTTT. Its translation: CASSNFGGPKSDTQYF.

This clone was recorded a few times. The chain has TRBV12-3 or TRBV12-4 and TRBJ2-7, with D unresolved. The V end was cut by 8 bases, the J end by 0 bases, with 11 bases between. The CDR3 runs 13 residues. In DNA, the CDR3 is TGTGCCAGCCGTTCGGCGGTCTCCTACGAGCAGTACTTC. Amino acid sequence: CASRSAVSYEQYF.

Comments on this clone: The junction differs from germline at one of its ends, possibly a read error. The V call is TRBV7-7, the J call TRBJ2-5, with 7 bases fitting TRBD1. This CDR3 contains 14 residues. The germline gives CDR1 SSHAT, CDR2 FNYEAQ (reference sequence). The CDR3 DNA sequence: TGTGCTAGCAGCCCAGACAGGGACCGGGAGACCCAGTACTTC. Amino acids: CASSPDRDRETQYF.

In its sample, this clone was seen a few times. V gene TRBV18 combines with J gene TRBJ1-6; 10 bases map to TRBD1. This CDR3 comprises 15 residues. V shed 4 bases, J shed 10 bases, and the junction held 7 bases outside the gene matches. CDR1 is KGHSH, CDR2 LQKENI, per germline. The CDR3 DNA reads TGTGCCAGCTCACAATCCGGGACAGGGGAATCACCCCTCCACTTT. Translating it yields CASSQSGTGESPLHF. Supplemented by reference TRBV18 and TRBJ1-6, the full variable domain reads NAGVMQNPRHLVRRRGQEARLRCSPMKGHSHVYWYRQLPEEGLKFMVYLQKENIIDESGMPKERFSAEFPKEGPSILRIQQVVRGDSAAYFCASSQSGTGESPLHFGNGTRLTVT.

The V call is TRBV6-4, the J call TRBJ2-7; 9 bases are a match to TRBD1. There are 13 residues in the CDR3. Trimming removed 4 bases from V and 6 bases from J; junction bases left unmatched: 4. Germline V CDR1 and CDR2: MRHNA, SNTAGT. The CDR3 DNA is TGTGCCAGCAGTGCCCAGACAGGGGGCGAGCAGTACTTC. Amino acids: CASSAQTGGEQYF.

The chain combines TRBV19 with TRBJ1-5; D is possibly TRBD1 (6 bases). Germline V CDR1 and CDR2: LNHDA, SQIVND (reference sequence). The CDR3 is made up of 15 amino acids. The ends were cut back, 5 bases at V and 4 bases at J, with 15 bases in the middle. The CDR3 nucleotides read TGTGCCAGTAGTCCTATGACAGGCCAAAATCAGCCCCAGCATTTT. It translates to CASSPMTGQNQPQHF.

As concerns this clone: Distinct nucleotide sequences in the sample also encode this CDR3. The J gene is TRBJ2-3, the V gene TRBV9, with a possible D match to TRBD2 (6 bases). V lost 0 bases and J lost 3, with 8 bases in between. In germline, CDR1 is SGDLS, CDR2 YYNGEE. The CDR3 length is 14 residues. The CDR3 nucleotides are TGTGCCAGCAGCGTAGGGGGGGAGACAGATACGCAGTATTTT. Protein product: CASSVGGETDTQYF.

This chain joins TRBV19 and TRBJ2-5; 8 nucleotides line up with TRBD2. V shed 5 bases and J 5 bases; nucleotides not matched to a gene: 7. CDR3 length equals 14 residues. Germline assignment: CDR1 LNHDA and CDR2 SQIVND (reference sequence). CDR3: CASSPGTSWETQYF. CDR3 nucleotide sequence: TGTGCCAGTAGTCCCGGGACTAGTTGGGAGACCCAGTACTTC.